This T cell receptor beta chain was sequenced for a study of cytomegalovirus exposure and HLA in healthy donors. For the study at large: Around 190 million T cells yielded some 100 million unique TCR beta sequences, as an earlier analysis found. Study findings and constraints: Later analysis reportedly placed an Asian-associated ancestry cluster below the roughly 680-donor mean in N-insertions. It was shown in a later analysis that HLA-associated TCR beta chains were more clonally expanded than other, equally common chains.

This PCR relied on a set of 60 Vbeta primers and 13 Jbeta primers. Sequenced by immunoSEQ multiplex PCR; TCRdb stores in-frame clones only, minus some. The sample holds about 67,000 clones. The CDR3 covers 13 residues. Germline CDR1 reads SEHNR; CDR2 reads FQNEAQ (reference sequence). Trimming at V came to 1 base and at J to 6 bases, leaving 1 base not matched to a gene. As regards this clone: Its antigen is not identified.

This receptor was taken from a woman aged 35 to 49 in good health and CMV-seropositive. The sample comprised PBMCs. The chain links TRBV7-9 to TRBJ1-1; 8 nucleotides align to TRBD1. As DNA, the CDR3 is TGTGCCAGCAGCTTAGAACAGGGGGCTGAAGCTTTCTTT. Protein sequence: CASSLEQGAEAFF.